Sequencing of this T cell receptor (beta chain) was carried out in a study of T cell repertoires and HLA-DP antigens. Points on this clone: Its antigen is not identified.

Trimming stripped 5 bases from V and 8 bases from J, with 15 bases between. Germline CDR1 is MDHEN and CDR2 is SYDVKM. This CDR3 is 14 amino acids long. Sequencing was performed with immunoSEQ multiplex PCR; in TCRdb, only in-frame clones are kept and a portion is missing. This sample has around 110,000 clones, with 80% to 95% found just once. Sequencing used CD4+ T cells from PBMCs. The source is a woman aged 18 to 35 in good health and CMV-seronegative. V is TRBV28 and J is TRBJ1-4, with D possibly being TRBD1 (5 bases). In DNA, the CDR3 is TGTGCCAGCAGTCCGGGGACCAGGAGAGAAAAACTGTTTTTT. It specifies CASSPGTRREKLFF.